This T cell receptor (beta chain) emerged from a study of T cells in Graves' hyperthyroidism and ophthalmopathy. Thyroid ultrasound and orbital computed tomography, with clinical symptoms and serum thyroxine and TRAb, informed diagnoses. Study-level points and caveats: Blood held most thyroid clonotypes expanded above 0.001 frequency. The model identified upcoming ophthalmopathy a median roughly 6 months ahead of onset.

Ten or more counts support this clonotype. As yet, its antigen is unknown. Researchers amplified the TCR beta CDR3 regions from RNA transcripts. The HTBI primer set was used in a first-round RT-PCR of the TCR CDR3. TCRdb processed the multiplex PCR reads anew with MiXCR; each CDR3 protein has one entry. The sample has approximately 690,000 distinct CDR3 sequences, about 14% seen once. The CDR3 runs to 13 residues. Deletions cut 3 bases from V and 2 bases from J, with 11 bases between. Germline CDR1 SQVTM, CDR2 ANQGSEA. The V and J genes are TRBV29-1 and TRBJ2-7, with D perhaps TRBD2 (6 bases). The receptor was isolated from a woman aged 50 to 60 with Graves' ophthalmopathy. Material for sequencing was blood. The CDR3 loop reads CSVDEEGAYEQYF. DNA of the CDR3: TGCAGCGTTGATGAGGAGGGAGCCTACGAGCAGTACTTC.